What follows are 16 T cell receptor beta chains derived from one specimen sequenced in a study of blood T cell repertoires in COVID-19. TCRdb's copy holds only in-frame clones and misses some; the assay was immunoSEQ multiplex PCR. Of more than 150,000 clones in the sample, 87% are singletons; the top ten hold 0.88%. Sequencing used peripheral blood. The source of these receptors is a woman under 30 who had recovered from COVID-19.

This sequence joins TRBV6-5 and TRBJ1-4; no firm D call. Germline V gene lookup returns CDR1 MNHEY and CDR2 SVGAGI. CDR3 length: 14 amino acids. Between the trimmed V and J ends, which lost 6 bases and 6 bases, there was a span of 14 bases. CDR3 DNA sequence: TGTGCCAGCAGCTCCGGCGGAGGGTATGAAAAACTGTTTTTT. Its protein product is CASSSGGGYEKLFF.

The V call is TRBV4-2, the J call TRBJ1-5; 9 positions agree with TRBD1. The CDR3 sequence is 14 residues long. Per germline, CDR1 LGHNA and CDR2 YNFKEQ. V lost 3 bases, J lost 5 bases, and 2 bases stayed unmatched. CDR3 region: CASSHDRGDQPQHF. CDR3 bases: TGTGCCAGCAGCCACGACAGGGGGGATCAGCCCCAGCATTTT.

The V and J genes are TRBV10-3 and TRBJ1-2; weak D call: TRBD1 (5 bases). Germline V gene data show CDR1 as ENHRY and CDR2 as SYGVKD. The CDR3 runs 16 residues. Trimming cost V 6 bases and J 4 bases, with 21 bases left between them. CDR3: CAISPLSATGIYGYTF. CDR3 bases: TGTGCCATCAGCCCACTCTCTGCCACAGGAATCTATGGCTACACCTTC.

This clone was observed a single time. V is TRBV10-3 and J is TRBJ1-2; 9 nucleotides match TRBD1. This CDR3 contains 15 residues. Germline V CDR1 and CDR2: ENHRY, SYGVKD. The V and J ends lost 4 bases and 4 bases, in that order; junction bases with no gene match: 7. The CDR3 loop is CAISARQGVVYGYTF. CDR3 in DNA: TGTGCCATCAGTGCGAGACAGGGGGTCGTCTATGGCTACACCTTC.

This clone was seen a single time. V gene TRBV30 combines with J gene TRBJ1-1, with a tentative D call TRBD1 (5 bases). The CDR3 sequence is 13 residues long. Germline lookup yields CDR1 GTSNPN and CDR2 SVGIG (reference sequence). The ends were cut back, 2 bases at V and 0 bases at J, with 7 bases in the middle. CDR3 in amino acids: CAWSMGLNTEAFF. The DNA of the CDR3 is TGTGCCTGGAGTATGGGGCTGAACACTGAAGCTTTCTTT. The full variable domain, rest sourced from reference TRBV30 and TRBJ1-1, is SQTIHQWPATLVQPVGSPLSLECTVEGTSNPNLYWYRQAAGRGLQLLFYSVGIGQISSEVPQNLSASRPQDRQFILSSKKLLLSDSGFYLCAWSMGLNTEAFFGQGTRLTVV.

CDR3 loop: CATSRLSVRTGGNEKLFF. CDR3 coding DNA: TGTGCCACCAGCAGACTAAGCGTTAGAACAGGGGGGAATGAAAAACTGTTTTTT. V is TRBV15 and J is TRBJ1-4; 8 nucleotides line up with TRBD1. V shed 2 bases, J shed 5 bases, and the junction held 13 bases outside the gene matches. Per germline, CDR1 LNHNV and CDR2 YYDKDF (reference sequence). This CDR3 region has 18 residues. Looking up the rest from reference TRBV15 and TRBJ1-4 gives the full variable domain: DAMVIQNPRYQVTQFGKPVTLSCSQTLNHNVMYWYQQKSSQAPKLLFHYYDKDFNNEADTPDNFQSRRPNTSFCFLDIRSPGLGDTAMYLCATSRLSVRTGGNEKLFFGSGTQLSVL.

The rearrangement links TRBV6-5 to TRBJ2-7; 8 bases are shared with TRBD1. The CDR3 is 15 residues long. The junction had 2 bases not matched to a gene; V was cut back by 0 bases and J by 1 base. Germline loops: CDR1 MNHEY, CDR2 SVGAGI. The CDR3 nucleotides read TGTGCCAGCAGTTACTCCGGGACAGGTTCCTACGAGCAGTACTTC. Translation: CASSYSGTGSYEQYF.

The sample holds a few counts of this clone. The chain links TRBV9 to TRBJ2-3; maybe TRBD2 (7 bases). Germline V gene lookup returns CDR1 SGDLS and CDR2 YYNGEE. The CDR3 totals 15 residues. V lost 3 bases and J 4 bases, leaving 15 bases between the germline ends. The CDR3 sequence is CASSEASGGADTQYF. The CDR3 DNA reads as TGTGCCAGCAGCGAGGCCTCGGGGGGCGCAGATACGCAGTATTTT.

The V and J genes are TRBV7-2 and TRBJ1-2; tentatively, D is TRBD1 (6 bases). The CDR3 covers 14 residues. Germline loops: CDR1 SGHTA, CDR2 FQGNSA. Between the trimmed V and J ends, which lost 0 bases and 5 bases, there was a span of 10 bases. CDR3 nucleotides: TGTGCCAGCAGCTTAGCGCAGGGGTTGTATGGCTACACCTTC. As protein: CASSLAQGLYGYTF.

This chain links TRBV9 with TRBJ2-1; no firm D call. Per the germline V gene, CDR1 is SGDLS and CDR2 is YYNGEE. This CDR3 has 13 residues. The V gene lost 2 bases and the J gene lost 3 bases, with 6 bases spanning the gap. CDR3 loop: CASSVGFYNEQFF. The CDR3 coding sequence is TGTGCCAGCAGCGTTGGCTTCTACAATGAGCAGTTCTTC.

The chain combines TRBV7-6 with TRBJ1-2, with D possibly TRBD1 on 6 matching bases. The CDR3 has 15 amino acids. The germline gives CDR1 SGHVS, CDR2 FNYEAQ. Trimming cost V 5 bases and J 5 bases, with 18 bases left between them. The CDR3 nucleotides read TGTGCCAGCAGCCCCTCCCTCCTGGGGGCTTATGGCTACACCTTC. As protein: CASSPSLLGAYGYTF.

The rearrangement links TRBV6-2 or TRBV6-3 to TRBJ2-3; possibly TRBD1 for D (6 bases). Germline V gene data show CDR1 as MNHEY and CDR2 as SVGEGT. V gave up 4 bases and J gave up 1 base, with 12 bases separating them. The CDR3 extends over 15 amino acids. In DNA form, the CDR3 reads TGTGCCAGCAGTTTGAACAGGGTTGGCACAGATACGCAGTATTTT. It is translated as CASSLNRVGTDTQYF.

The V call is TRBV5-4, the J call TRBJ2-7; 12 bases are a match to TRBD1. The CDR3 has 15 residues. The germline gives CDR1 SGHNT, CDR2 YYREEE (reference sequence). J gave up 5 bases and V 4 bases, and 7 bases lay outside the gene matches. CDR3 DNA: TGTGCCAGCAGCCTCCCCGGGACAGGGGGCCACGAGCAGTACTTC. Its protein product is CASSLPGTGGHEQYF.

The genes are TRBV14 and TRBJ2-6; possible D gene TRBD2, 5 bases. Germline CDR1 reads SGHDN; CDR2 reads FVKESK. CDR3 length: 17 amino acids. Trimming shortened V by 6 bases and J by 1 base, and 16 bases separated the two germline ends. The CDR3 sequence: CASSTTRTGSGANVLTF. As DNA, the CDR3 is TGTGCCAGCAGTACGACTCGGACGGGATCTGGGGCCAACGTCCTGACTTTC.

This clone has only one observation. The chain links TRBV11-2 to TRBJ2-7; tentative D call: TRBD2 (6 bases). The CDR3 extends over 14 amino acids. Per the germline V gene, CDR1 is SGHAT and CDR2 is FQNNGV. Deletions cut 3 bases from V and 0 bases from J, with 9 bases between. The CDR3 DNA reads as TGTGCCAGCAGCTTGGGCGGGAACTCCTACGAGCAGTACGTC. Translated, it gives CASSLGGNSYEQYV.

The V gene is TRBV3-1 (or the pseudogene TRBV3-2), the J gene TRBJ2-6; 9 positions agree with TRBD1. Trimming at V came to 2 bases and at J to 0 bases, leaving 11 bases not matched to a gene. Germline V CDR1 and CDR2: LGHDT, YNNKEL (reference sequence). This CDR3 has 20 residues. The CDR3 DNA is TGTGCCAGCAGCCAACCTTCCGGGACAGGGTCTAGCTCTGGGGCCAACGTCCTGACTTTC. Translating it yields CASSQPSGTGSSSGANVLTF.